This section outlines one T cell receptor beta chain sequence together with its context. Clones were sequenced by immunoSEQ multiplex PCR, and TCRdb holds only the in-frame ones, with some missing. The sample consists of around 130,000 clones, roughly nine tenths of them appearing once. The data originate from a study of control samples from healthy donors and cancer patients. The V segment lost 3 bases and the J segment 1 base; nucleotides outside the gene matches: 5. This CDR3 is 15 amino acids long. Germline values: CDR1 SGHNT, CDR2 YYREEE (reference sequence). The receptor comes from a man aged 45-60 years in good health. Source material: blood. The chain is built from TRBV5-4 and TRBJ1-1; 8 positions match TRBD1. In DNA, the CDR3 is TGTGCCAGCAGCTACTTCACAGGGGGGAACACTGAAGCTTTCTTT. This codes for CASSYFTGGNTEAFF.